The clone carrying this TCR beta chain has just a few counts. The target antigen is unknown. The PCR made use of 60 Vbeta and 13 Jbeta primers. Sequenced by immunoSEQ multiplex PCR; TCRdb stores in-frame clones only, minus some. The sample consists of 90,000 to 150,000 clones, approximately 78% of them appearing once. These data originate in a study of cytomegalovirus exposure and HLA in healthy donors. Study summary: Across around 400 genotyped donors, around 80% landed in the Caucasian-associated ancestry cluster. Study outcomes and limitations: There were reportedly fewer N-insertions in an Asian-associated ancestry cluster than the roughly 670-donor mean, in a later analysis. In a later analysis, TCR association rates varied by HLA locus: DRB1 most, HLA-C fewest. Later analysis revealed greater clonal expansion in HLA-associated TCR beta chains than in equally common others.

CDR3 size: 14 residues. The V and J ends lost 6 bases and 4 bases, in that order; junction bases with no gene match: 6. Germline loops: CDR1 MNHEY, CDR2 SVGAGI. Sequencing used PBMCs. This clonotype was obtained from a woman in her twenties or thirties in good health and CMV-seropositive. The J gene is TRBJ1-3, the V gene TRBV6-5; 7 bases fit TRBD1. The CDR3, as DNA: TGTGCCAGCAGCCGGACAGGTGACGGAAACACCATATATTTT. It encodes CASSRTGDGNTIYF.